This TCR beta chain was documented in a study of blood T cell repertoires in COVID-19. Original data processing: Researchers report that nucleated cell counts were estimated from reference gene primer amplification. Clones were sequenced by immunoSEQ multiplex PCR, and TCRdb holds only the in-frame ones, with some missing. V, J and clone size are taken as reported in that table, and D and trimming were inferred from the DNA itself. There are about 39,000 clones in the sample; 85% occur only once, and approximately 4.1% lies in the top ten. This TCR derives from a man aged 60 to 69 with acute or convalescent COVID-19. Sequenced input: peripheral blood.

The chain's CDR3 is CATSEAGTSFRTDTQYF. CDR3 DNA: TGTGCCACCAGTGAGGCCGGGACTAGCTTCCGCACAGATACGCAGTATTTT. V usage is TRBV24-1 and J usage is TRBJ2-3, with 9 positions matching TRBD2. The junction had 8 bases not matched to a gene; V was cut back by 4 bases and J by 1 base. Germline CDR1 reads KGHDR; CDR2 reads SFDVKD. This CDR3 contains 17 residues.